One and the same sample provided the 4 T cell receptor beta chains below, sequenced in a study of cytomegalovirus exposure and HLA in healthy donors. The PCR had 60 Vbeta and 13 Jbeta primers. Profiling relied on immunoSEQ multiplex PCR, and the TCRdb table lists in-frame clones only, not all of them. The table records roughly 120,000 clones, 73% of them present only once. Sequencing used PBMCs. All receptors derive from a woman in her 40s in good health and CMV-seronegative.

This chain joins TRBV6-4 and TRBJ2-6; D possibly corresponds to TRBD1 (6 bases). Germline CDR1 is MRHNA and CDR2 is SNTAGT. V was cut by 0 bases and J by 0 bases, with 15 bases left in between. This CDR3 is built from 19 residues. Here the CDR3 DNA reads TGTGCCAGCAGTGACTCGGGGGCACAGGGCGGCTCTGGGGCCAACGTCCTGACTTTC. Its translation is CASSDSGAQGGSGANVLTF.

J is TRBJ2-7 and V is TRBV4-3; 10 positions match TRBD2. The CDR3 runs 17 residues. CDR1 and CDR2 from the germline V gene are LGHNA and YSLEER. The V segment lost 0 bases and the J segment 2 bases; nucleotides outside the gene matches: 7. The CDR3 coding sequence is TGCGCCAGCAGCCAAGATTACGTAGGACTAGCGGCCTACGAGCAGTACTTC. Its translation is CASSQDYVGLAAYEQYF.

This clone was observed a handful of times. V and J are TRBV7-3 and TRBJ2-1; no clear D. V lost 8 bases, J lost 4 bases, and 21 bases lay in between. In germline, CDR1 is SGHTA, CDR2 FQGTGA. This CDR3 contains 16 residues. The CDR3 here is CASSLAIGVDYNEQFF. The DNA for the CDR3 is TGTGCCAGCTCCTTAGCAATAGGAGTCGATTACAATGAGCAGTTCTTC.

Remarks on this clone: Compared with germline, one end of the junction differs, possibly owing to a read error. The chain employs TRBV7-9 and TRBJ1-1; a weak D match, TRBD1 (5 bases). CDR1 and CDR2 (germline): SEHNR, FQNEAQ (reference sequence). The CDR3 is 14 amino acids. The CDR3 bases are TGTTCCAGCAGCTCTAAAGGGGTGAACACTGAAGCTTTCTTT. As protein: CSSSSKGVNTEAFF.